These 10 T cell receptor beta chains originate from one sample sequenced in a study of response to subunit inactivated influenza vaccine. TCRdb used MiXCR to reprocess the RT-PCR reads, holding one entry per CDR3 protein. The sample holds 800,000 to 1,000,000 distinct CDR3 sequences, approximately 21% seen once. The source material was PBMCs from blood, sampled roughly 5 days after vaccination. These TCRs come from a man aged 45-65 years who received an inactivated influenza vaccine.

This clonotype was seen more than once but under ten times. The V gene is TRBV4-2, the J gene TRBJ1-2; D unclear. The V end was cut by 0 bases, the J end by 7 bases, with 9 bases between. CDR3 length: 13 amino acids. The germline gives CDR1 LGHNA, CDR2 YNFKEQ. In DNA form, the CDR3 reads TGTGCCAGCAGCCAAGATGACCTAACTGGCTACACCTTC. Residues: CASSQDDLTGYTF.

In its sample, this clonotype was seen a few times. The V and J genes are TRBV20-1 and TRBJ1-2; D remains unclear. The CDR3 has 13 amino acids. Trimming took 3 bases from V and 1 from J, leaving 9 bases between them. CDR1 and CDR2 (germline): DFQATT, SNEGSKA (reference sequence). CDR3: CSASGQVNYGYTF. In DNA, the CDR3 is TGCAGTGCTAGCGGGCAGGTTAACTATGGCTACACCTTC.

The chain joins TRBV20-1 to TRBJ2-1; D uncertain. Trimming took off 4 bases at V and 5 bases at J, with 6 bases between the two ends. Germline loops: CDR1 DFQATT, CDR2 SNEGSKA (reference sequence). This CDR3 comprises 11 residues. The CDR3: CSAIMNNEQFF. The CDR3, as DNA: TGCAGTGCTATTATGAACAATGAGCAGTTCTTC.

The rearrangement joins TRBV7-9 to TRBJ1-4, with D perhaps matching TRBD1 (5 bases). This CDR3 has 14 residues. Germline-derived CDR1 and CDR2 are SEHNR and FQNEAQ (reference sequence). V dropped 0 bases and J dropped 7 bases, with 9 bases sitting between them. CDR3 residues: CASSLAYRTEKLFF. The CDR3 nucleotides read TGTGCCAGCAGCTTAGCATACAGGACTGAAAAACTGTTTTTT.

This clonotype came up a few times. The genes are TRBV6-1 and TRBJ2-7, with TRBD2 identical over 7 bases. Per the germline V gene, CDR1 is MNHNS and CDR2 is SASEGT. This CDR3 contains 15 residues. With 8 bases clipped from V and 3 bases from J, the junction kept 13 bases outside the gene matches. The DNA of the CDR3 is TGTGCCAGCCATAAGGCGGGGGTCACAAACTACGAGCAGTACTTC. It is translated as CASHKAGVTNYEQYF.

This clonotype was recorded a few times. CDR3: CASSPPGTSGSRDTQYF. The CDR3 DNA follows: TGTGCCAGCAGCCCCCCAGGGACTAGCGGGAGTCGGGATACGCAGTATTTT. V is TRBV9 and J is TRBJ2-3; 14 nucleotides line up with TRBD2. This CDR3 is 17 amino acids long. The V segment lost 4 bases and the J segment 6 bases; nucleotides outside the gene matches: 10. Germline V gene data show CDR1 as SGDLS and CDR2 as YYNGEE.

The sample holds a few counts of this clonotype. The rearrangement joins TRBV7-9 to TRBJ2-1, with TRBD2 matching over 10 bases. V shed 5 bases and J 7 bases; nucleotides not matched to a gene: 14. Per germline, CDR1 SEHNR and CDR2 FQNEAQ (reference sequence). The CDR3 has 17 amino acids. CDR3 region: CASSPARSGRALNEQFF. CDR3 coding DNA: TGTGCCAGCAGCCCTGCTAGGAGCGGGAGGGCCCTAAATGAGCAGTTCTTC.

This chain links TRBV28 with TRBJ2-7, with D unresolved. From germline, CDR1 is MDHEN and CDR2 SYDVKM. V lost 3 bases and J lost 2, with 8 bases in between. The CDR3 contains 13 residues. The CDR3 coding sequence is TGTGCCAGCAGTTTCTTCACCGCCTACGAGCAGTACTTC. Translated, it gives CASSFFTAYEQYF.

The table lists this clonotype with a few counts. J is TRBJ2-3 and V is TRBV5-1, with no clear D. The CDR3 has 13 amino acids. Per germline, CDR1 SGHRS and CDR2 YFSETQ. Trimming removed 4 bases from V and 2 bases from J, with 8 bases in between. In DNA, the CDR3 is TGCGCCAGCAGCCCCTACTACACAGATACGCAGTATTTT. Amino acids: CASSPYYTDTQYF.

The V and J genes are TRBV20-1 and TRBJ2-7, with a weak D call TRBD2 (7 bases). Germline-derived CDR1 and CDR2 are DFQATT and SNEGSKA (reference sequence). V was shortened by 0 bases and J by 3 bases, with 12 bases between the two germline ends. This CDR3 is built from 14 residues. The CDR3: CSARDRGLYYEQYF. In DNA, the CDR3 is TGCAGTGCTAGAGACAGGGGACTATACTACGAGCAGTACTTC.